This entry concerns a single T cell receptor beta chain. Its antigen target is currently unknown. No base-level quality is on record; no much larger clone is a single base apart. TCR CDR3 regions were amplified from genomic DNA by multiplex PCR using the deep immunoSEQ assay. For each cell subset, the extracted genomic DNA was distributed evenly across all wells of several immunoSEQ 96-well plates, and each plate served as one replicate. Each replicate PCR for sorted subsets received about 210 ng genomic DNA, equal to about 30,000 T cell genomes. The purified libraries were quantified using a Qubit 3.0 fluorometer, sized with a Bioanalyzer 2100, and then quantified again using the KAPA Library Quantification kit. Each immunoSEQ 96-well plate was sequenced on its own single-read 150-cycle Illumina NextSeq 550 flow cell. The study's processing was this. Because the immunoSEQ output held only junctional sequences and lacked quality scores, the filtering could not match the filtering applied to full-length reads. To assign V/J genes and CDR3, sequences were annotated against IMGT germline references using PyIR, a Python wrapper for IgBLAST v1.9. Any read was removed if the V/J assignment was weak (E-value above 1e-6), the CDR3 was missing, or the read contained stop codons, out-of-frame junctions, or ambiguous translated residues. V3J clonotypes were defined as sequences sharing an identical inferred V gene, J gene, and CDR3 amino acid sequence. To compute the percentage overlap between repertoires, the number of shared unique clonotypes was divided by the size of the smaller repertoire. Richness of each repertoire was evaluated using RTK rarefaction, the Chao1 estimator, and Recon v2.1 estimates of unobserved clonotypes. For all TCRbeta clonotypes obtained by the gDNA method from several donors, generation probabilities were computed with OLGA. TCRdb re-hosts the immuneACCESS table, in-frame sequences only. Its copies lack some clones; in the studies checked, an unresolved V gene accounts for under half of them, and the cause for the rest is not known. That table furnishes V, J and clone size, whereas the DNA furnished D and trimming. This sample holds over 2 million clones; 95% were observed only once. The ten largest clones represent 0.1% to 0.15% of the sample.

The data were taken from a study of shared clonotypes between healthy human individuals (dated by TCRdb to about 2020). About the investigation overall: The cohort comprised two women and three men aged 18 to 49 years. For each donor, three plates each were used for CD4 naive and CD4 memory, two plates were used for CD8 naive, and one plate was used for CD8 memory. Blood TCR repertoires of five healthy adults were deeply sequenced to estimate repertoire size and the extent of clonotype sharing between individuals. Different laboratories and diverse techniques were used to prepare libraries and sequence TCR repertoires, to increase sequencing depth and limit assay-specific biases. Leukapheresis yielded between about 0.94 and 8.9 billion PBMCs per donor. Study-wide conclusions, independent of this receptor: Pairwise subsampling led to the expectation that sequencing depth would affect the degree of clonotype sharing among donors. The small number of donors limited the genetic and exposure-history diversity represented. Sampling was limited to blood, and TCR repertoires in tissue likely differ from TCR repertoires in blood. Higher generation probabilities were observed for clonotypes shared by all four sorted-subset donors than for non-shared clonotypes. Incomplete sequencing was indicated by rarefaction of sorted-subset datasets, despite the large sequencing depth. Estimated clonotype richness was generally larger for naive than for memory subsets. Sharing across four donors was observed for 4.5% to 6.5% of naive CD4, 3.5% of naive CD8, about 2.3% of memory CD4, and roughly 0.4% of memory CD8 clonotypes.

Clipping removes 11 bases from V and 8 bases from J, with 12 as the unmatched junction base count. Looking up the germline V gene yields CDR1 ENHRY and CDR2 SYGVKD. From the cysteine through the phenylalanine, the CDR3 covers 13 amino acids. Of all the DNA, just the CDR3 is kept, 39 bases in frame from base 1. The donors were healthy, HIV-negative adults who had no recently reported acute infections or vaccinations. Every donor was a Caucasian adult residing in Nashville, Tennessee, USA. CD4+ T cells were enriched by magnetic negative selection; naive cells were then positively selected on CD45RA, and the negative fraction formed the memory subset. Blood was collected by leukapheresis, and PBMCs were isolated by Ficoll-Histopaque density gradient centrifugation and then cryopreserved in liquid nitrogen vapor phase. Analytical flow cytometry was used to check the purity and quantity of every magnetically sorted T cell population. From each sorted fraction, genomic DNA was isolated and quantified by UV absorbance on a Nanodrop 2000c.

Sample: naive CD4+ T cells sorted from blood. In the paper's terms, the cell subset or site label means: CD45RA+ positively selected. The sequence links TRBV10-3 to TRBJ2-1, with 7 bases in between that match TRBD2. The origin of this receptor is a young man in good health. The bases read TGTGCCTCCGCGGAGGCTCGGGGGGATGAGCAGTTCTTC. Its protein product is CASAEARGDEQFF.